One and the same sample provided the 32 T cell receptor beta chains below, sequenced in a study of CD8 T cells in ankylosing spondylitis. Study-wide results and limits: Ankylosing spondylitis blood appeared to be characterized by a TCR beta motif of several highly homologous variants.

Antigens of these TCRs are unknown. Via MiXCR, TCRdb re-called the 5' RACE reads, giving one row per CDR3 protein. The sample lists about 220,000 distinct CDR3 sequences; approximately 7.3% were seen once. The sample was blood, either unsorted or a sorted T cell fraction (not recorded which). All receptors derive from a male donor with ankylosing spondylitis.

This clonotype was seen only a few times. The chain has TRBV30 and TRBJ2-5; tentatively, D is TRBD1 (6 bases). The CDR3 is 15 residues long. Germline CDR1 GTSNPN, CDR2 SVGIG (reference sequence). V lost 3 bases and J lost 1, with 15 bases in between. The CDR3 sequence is CAWSEIGQLQETQYF. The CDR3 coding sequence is TGTGCCTGGAGCGAAATCGGACAGCTCCAAGAGACCCAGTACTTC.

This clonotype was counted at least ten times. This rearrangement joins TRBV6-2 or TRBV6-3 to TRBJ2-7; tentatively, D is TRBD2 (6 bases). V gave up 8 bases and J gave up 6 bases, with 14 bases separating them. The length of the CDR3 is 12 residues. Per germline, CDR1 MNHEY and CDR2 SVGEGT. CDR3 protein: CASGGPSLEQYF. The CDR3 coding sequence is TGTGCCAGCGGAGGGCCCTCTCTCGAGCAGTACTTC.

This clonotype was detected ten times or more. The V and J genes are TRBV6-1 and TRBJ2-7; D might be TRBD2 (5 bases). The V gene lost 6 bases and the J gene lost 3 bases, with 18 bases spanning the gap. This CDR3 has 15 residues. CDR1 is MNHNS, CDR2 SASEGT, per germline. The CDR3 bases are TGTGCCAGCAGAACCACAAACTGGAGGTTCTACGAGCAGTACTTC. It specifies CASRTTNWRFYEQYF.

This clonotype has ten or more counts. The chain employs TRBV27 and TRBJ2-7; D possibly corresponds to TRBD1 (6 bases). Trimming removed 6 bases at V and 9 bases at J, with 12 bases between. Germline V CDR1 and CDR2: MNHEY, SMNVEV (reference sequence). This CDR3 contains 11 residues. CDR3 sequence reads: CASSTQGRQYF. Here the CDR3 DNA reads TGTGCCAGCAGCACACAGGGTCGGCAGTACTTC.

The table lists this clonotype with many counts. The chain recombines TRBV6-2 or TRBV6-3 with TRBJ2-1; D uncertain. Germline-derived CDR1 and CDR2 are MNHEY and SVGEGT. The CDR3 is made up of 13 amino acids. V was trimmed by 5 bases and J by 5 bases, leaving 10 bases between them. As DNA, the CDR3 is TGTGCCAGCAGTCTCGAAGGGAACAATGAGCAGTTCTTC. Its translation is CASSLEGNNEQFF.

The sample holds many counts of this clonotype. CDR3: CASSVGLAAKDEQFF. CDR3 nucleotide sequence: TGTGCCAGCAGCGTGGGACTAGCGGCTAAGGATGAGCAGTTCTTC. The chain recombines TRBV9 with TRBJ2-1; 11 nucleotides line up with TRBD2. Germline CDR1 and CDR2: SGDLS and YYNGEE. This CDR3 comprises 15 residues. Trimming cost V 2 bases and J 8 bases; bases outside gene matches: 6.

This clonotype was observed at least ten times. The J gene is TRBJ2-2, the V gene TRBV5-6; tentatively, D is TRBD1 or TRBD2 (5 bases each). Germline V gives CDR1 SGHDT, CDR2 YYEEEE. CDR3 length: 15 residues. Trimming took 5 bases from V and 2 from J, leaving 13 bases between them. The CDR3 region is CASRVAGTNTGELFF. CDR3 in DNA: TGTGCCAGCAGGGTCGCCGGGACCAACACCGGGGAGCTGTTTTTT.

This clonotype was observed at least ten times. The CDR3 sequence is CASSELDRGNNSPLHF. The CDR3 DNA sequence: TGTGCCAGCAGCGAACTAGACAGGGGTAATAATTCACCCCTCCACTTT. The genes are TRBV5-6 and TRBJ1-6, with TRBD1 matching over 8 bases. Germline trimming cut 4 bases from V and 5 bases from J; bases unmatched to any gene: 8. CDR3 length equals 16 residues. In germline, CDR1 is SGHDT, CDR2 YYEEEE.

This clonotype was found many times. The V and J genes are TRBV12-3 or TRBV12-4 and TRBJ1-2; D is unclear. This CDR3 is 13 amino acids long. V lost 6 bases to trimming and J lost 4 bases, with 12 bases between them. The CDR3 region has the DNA TGTGCCAGCAGGCTCGGACGGTCCTATGGCTACACCTTC. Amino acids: CASRLGRSYGYTF.

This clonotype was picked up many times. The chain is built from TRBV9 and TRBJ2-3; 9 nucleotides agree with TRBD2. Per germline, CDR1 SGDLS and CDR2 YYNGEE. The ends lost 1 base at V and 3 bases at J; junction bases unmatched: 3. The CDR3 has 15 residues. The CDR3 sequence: CASSVKGLATDTQYF. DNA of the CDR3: TGTGCCAGCAGCGTAAAGGGACTAGCAACAGATACGCAGTATTTT.

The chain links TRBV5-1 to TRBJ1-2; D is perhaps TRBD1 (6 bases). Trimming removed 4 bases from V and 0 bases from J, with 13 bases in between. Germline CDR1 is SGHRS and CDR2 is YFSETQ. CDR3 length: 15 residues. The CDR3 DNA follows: TGCGCCAGCAGCGCATCCGGGACAACTAACTATGGCTACACCTTC. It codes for CASSASGTTNYGYTF.

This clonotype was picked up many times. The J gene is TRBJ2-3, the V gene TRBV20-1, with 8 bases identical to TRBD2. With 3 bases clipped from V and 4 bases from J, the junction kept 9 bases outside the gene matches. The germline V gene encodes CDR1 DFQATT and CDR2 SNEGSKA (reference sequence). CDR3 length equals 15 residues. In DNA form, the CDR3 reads TGCAGTGCTAGTCGAACAGCGGGGGTAGCAGATACGCAGTATTTT. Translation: CSASRTAGVADTQYF.

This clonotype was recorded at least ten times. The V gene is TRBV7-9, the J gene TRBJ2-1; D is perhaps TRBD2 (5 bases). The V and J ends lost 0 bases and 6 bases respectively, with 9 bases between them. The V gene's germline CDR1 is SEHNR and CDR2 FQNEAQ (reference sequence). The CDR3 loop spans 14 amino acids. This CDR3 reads CASSLAIRGNEQFF. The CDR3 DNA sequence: TGTGCCAGCAGCTTAGCGATACGGGGCAATGAGCAGTTCTTC.

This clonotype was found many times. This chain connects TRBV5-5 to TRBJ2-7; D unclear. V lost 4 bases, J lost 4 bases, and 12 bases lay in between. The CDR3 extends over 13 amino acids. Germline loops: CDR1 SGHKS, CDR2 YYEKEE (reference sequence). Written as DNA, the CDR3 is TGTGCCAGCAGCCCGCCTACCACGTACGAGCAGTACTTC. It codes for CASSPPTTYEQYF.

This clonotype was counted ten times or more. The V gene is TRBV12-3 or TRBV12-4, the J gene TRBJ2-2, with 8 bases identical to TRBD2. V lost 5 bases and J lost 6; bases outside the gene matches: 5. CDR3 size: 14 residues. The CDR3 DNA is TGTGCCAGCAGTAGCGGGAGCGAGGCCGGGGAGCTGTTTTTT. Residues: CASSSGSEAGELFF.

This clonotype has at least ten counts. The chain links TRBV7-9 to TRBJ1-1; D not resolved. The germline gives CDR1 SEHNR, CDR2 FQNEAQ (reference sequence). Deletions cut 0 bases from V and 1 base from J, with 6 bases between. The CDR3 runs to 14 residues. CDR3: CASSLALRNTEAFF. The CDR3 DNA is TGTGCCAGCAGCTTAGCGCTTAGGAACACTGAAGCTTTCTTT.

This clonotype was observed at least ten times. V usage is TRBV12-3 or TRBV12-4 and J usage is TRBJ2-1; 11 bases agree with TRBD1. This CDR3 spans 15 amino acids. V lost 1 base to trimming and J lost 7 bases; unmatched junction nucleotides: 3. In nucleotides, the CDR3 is TGTGCCAGCAGTTTAGGGGACAGGGGGTTGAATGAGCAGTTCTTC. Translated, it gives CASSLGDRGLNEQFF.

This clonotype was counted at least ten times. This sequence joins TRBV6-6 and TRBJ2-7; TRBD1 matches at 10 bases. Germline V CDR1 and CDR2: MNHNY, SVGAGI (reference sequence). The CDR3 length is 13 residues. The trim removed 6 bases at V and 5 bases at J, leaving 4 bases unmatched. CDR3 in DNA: TGTGCCAGCAGCTCTGGGACAGGGGACGAGCAGTACTTC. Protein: CASSSGTGDEQYF.

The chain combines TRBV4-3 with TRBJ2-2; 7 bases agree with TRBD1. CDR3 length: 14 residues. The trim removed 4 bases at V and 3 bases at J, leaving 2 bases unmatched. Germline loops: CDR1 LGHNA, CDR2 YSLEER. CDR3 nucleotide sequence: TGCGCCAGCAGCCCGGGACAGTACACCGGGGAGCTGTTTTTT. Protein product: CASSPGQYTGELFF.

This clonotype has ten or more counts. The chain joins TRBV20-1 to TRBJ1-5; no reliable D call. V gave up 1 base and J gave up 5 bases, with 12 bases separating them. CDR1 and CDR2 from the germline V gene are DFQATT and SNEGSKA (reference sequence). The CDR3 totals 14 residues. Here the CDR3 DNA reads TGCAGTGCTAGAGCCGGGGTGACGCATCAGCCCCAGCATTTT. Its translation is CSARAGVTHQPQHF.

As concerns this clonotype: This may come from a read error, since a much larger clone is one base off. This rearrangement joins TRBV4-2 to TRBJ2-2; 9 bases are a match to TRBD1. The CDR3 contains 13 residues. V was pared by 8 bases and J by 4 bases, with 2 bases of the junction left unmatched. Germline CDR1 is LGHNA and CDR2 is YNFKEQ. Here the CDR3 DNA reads TGTGCCAGCGGACAGGGGCTCACCGGGGAGCTGTTTTTT. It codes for CASGQGLTGELFF.

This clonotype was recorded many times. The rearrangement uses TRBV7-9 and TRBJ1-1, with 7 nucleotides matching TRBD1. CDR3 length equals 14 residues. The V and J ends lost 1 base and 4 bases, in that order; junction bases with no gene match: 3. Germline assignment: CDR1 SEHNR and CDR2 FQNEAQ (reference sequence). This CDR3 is CASSLVDRATEAFF. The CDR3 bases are TGTGCCAGCAGCTTAGTCGACAGGGCCACTGAAGCTTTCTTT.

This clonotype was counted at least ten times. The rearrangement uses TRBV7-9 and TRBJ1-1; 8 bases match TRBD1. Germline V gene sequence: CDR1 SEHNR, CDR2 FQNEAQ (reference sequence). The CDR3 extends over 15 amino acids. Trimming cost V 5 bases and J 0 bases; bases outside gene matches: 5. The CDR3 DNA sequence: TGTGCCAGCAGCCTCTGGACAGGGATGAACACTGAAGCTTTCTTT. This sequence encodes CASSLWTGMNTEAFF.

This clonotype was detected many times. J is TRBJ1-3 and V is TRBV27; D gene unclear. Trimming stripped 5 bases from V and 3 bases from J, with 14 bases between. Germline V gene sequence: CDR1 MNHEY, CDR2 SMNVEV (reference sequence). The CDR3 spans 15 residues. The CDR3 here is CASSPQFGFGNTIYF. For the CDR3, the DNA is TGTGCCAGCAGTCCCCAATTTGGGTTTGGAAACACCATATATTTT.

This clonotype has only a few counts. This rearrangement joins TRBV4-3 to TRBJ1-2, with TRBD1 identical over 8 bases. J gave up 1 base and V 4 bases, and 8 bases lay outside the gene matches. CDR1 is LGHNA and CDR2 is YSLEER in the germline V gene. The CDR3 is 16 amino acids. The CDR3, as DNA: TGCGCCAGCAGCCCTGGACAGGGTACCTTTAACTATGGCTACACCTTC. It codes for CASSPGQGTFNYGYTF.

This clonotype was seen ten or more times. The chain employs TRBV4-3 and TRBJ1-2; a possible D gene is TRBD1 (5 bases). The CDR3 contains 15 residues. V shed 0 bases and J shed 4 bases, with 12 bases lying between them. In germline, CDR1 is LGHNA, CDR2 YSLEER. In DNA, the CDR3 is TGCGCCAGCAGCCAAGAGACGGGGGGATTCTATGGCTACACCTTC. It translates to CASSQETGGFYGYTF.

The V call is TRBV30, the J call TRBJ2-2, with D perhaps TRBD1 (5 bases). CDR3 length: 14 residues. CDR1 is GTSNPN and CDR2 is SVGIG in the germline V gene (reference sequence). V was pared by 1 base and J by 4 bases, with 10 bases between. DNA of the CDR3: TGTGCCTGGAGTGGGACATCGACCACCGGGGAGCTGTTTTTT. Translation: CAWSGTSTTGELFF.

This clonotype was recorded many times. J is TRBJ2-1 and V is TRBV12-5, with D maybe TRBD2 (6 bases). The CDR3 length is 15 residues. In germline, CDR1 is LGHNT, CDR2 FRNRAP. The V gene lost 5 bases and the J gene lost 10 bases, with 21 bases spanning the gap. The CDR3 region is CASGITGLAYQEQFF. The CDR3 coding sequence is TGTGCTAGTGGTATTACGGGACTCGCTTATCAGGAGCAGTTCTTC.

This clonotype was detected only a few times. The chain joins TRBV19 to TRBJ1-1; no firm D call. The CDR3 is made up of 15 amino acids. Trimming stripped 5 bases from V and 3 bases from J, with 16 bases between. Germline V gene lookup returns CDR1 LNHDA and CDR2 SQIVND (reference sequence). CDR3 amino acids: CASSSWAVDHTEAFF. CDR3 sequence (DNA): TGTGCCAGTAGTTCGTGGGCCGTCGATCACACTGAAGCTTTCTTT.

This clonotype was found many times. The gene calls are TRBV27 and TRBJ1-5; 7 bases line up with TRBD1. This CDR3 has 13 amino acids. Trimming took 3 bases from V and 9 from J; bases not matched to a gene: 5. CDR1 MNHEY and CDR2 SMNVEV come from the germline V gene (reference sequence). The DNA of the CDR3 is TGTGCCAGCAGTTTCGGTAAGGGGGCGCCCCAGCATTTT. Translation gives CASSFGKGAPQHF.

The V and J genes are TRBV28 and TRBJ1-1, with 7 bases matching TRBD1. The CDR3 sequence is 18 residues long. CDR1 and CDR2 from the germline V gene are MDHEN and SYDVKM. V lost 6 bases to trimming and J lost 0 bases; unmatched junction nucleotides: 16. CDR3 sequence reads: CASSSADRWGLMNTEAFF. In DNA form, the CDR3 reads TGTGCCAGCAGCTCCGCGGACAGGTGGGGACTAATGAACACTGAAGCTTTCTTT.

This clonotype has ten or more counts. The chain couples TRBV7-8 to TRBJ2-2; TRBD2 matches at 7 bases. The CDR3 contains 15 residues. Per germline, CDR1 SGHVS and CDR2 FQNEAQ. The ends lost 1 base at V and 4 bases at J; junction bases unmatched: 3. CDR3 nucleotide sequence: TGTGCCAGCAGCTTAGAGCGGGGACCCACCGGGGAGCTGTTTTTT. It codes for CASSLERGPTGELFF.